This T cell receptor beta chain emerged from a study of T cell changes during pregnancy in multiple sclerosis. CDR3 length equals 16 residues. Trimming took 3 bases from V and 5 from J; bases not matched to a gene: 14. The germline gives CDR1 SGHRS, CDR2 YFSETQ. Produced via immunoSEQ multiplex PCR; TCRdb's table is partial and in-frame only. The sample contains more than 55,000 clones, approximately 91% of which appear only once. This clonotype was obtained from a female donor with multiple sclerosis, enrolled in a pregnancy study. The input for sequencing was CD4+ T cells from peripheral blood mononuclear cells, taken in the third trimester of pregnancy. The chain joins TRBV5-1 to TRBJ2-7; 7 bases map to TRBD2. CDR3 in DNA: TGCGCCAGCAGCTACGGGGAGGGACTCCCAAGAGACGAGCAGTACTTC. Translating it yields CASSYGEGLPRDEQYF. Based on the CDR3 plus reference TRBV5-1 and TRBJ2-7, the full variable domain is KAGVTQTPRYLIKTRGQQVTLSCSPISGHRSVSWYQQTPGQGLQFLFEYFSETQRNKGNFPGRFSGRQFSNSRSEMNVSTLELGDSALYLCASSYGEGLPRDEQYFGPGTRLTVT.